The 26 T cell receptor beta chains given below trace back to one sample, sequenced in a study of T cell clonotyping in hematopoietic cell transplantation. Sequencing used immunoSEQ multiplex PCR; TCRdb keeps in-frame clones, though not all of them. The sample has tens of thousands of clones, 94% seen once; the top ten hold 0.7% to 0.95%. The sequenced material came from peripheral blood mononuclear cells. The receptors were sampled from a woman aged 45-59 years in good health. Some clones in this sample may be carry-over from other donors' samples.

This chain connects TRBV6-4 to TRBJ1-6; unclear D gene. Germline CDR1 and CDR2: MRHNA and SNTAGT. The V end was cut by 4 bases, the J end by 7 bases, with 11 bases between. The CDR3 spans 14 residues. The CDR3 loop is CASSVTPGNSPLHF. The CDR3 coding sequence is TGTGCCAGCAGTGTAACTCCCGGGAATTCACCCCTCCACTTT.

The count of this clone is one. The J gene is TRBJ1-2, the V gene TRBV6-1; no definite D call. Germline V lookup: CDR1 MNHNS, CDR2 SASEGT. V dropped 2 bases and J dropped 1 base, with 8 bases sitting between them. CDR3 length: 14 residues. CDR3 nucleotides: TGTGCCAGCAGTGAATATAGTCGTAACTATGGCTACACCTTC. Translating it yields CASSEYSRNYGYTF.

The chain uses TRBV5-1 and TRBJ2-3; 9 bases match TRBD2. CDR1 is SGHRS, CDR2 YFSETQ, per germline. The CDR3 totals 17 residues. Trimming cost V 6 bases and J 0 bases; bases outside gene matches: 11. The CDR3 DNA sequence: TGCGCCAGCACTACTAGCGGGCATTCCGCTAGCACAGATACGCAGTATTTT. Its protein is CASTTSGHSASTDTQYF.

This chain joins TRBV7-9 and TRBJ1-2, with 8 bases matching TRBD1. Germline loops: CDR1 SEHNR, CDR2 FQNEAQ (reference sequence). This CDR3 is 14 amino acids long. The V segment lost 1 base and the J segment 8 bases; nucleotides outside the gene matches: 6. CDR3 amino acids: CASSLGDRPEGYTF. As DNA, the CDR3 is TGTGCCAGCAGCTTAGGGGACAGGCCTGAAGGCTACACCTTC.

The sample holds one count of this clone. The chain uses TRBV4-3 and TRBJ2-6; D is undetermined. This CDR3 has 16 residues. V was cut by 0 bases and J by 5 bases, with 11 bases left in between. Germline V CDR1 and CDR2: LGHNA, YSLEER. The DNA for the CDR3 is TGCGCCAGCAGCCAAGAGTCGGGCGGAAGGGCCAACGTCCTGACTTTC. Residues: CASSQESGGRANVLTF.

This chain joins TRBV21-1 and TRBJ1-2; TRBD1, the table's D call, lacks a check against the DNA. TRBV21-1 is given as a pseudogene. CDR3 size: 14 residues. The CDR3 region has the DNA TGTGCCAGCAGCAAATACAGGGCCGGCAGGGGCTACACCTTC. Translating gives CASSKYRAGRGYTF.

J is TRBJ1-1 and V is TRBV30; TRBD1 agrees at 12 bases. The CDR3 length is 15 residues. Losses at the gene ends were 4 bases for V and 4 bases for J; bases not matched to a gene: 7. Germline lookup yields CDR1 GTSNPN and CDR2 SVGIG (reference sequence). The CDR3 sequence: CAWTKRDRGPTEAFF. CDR3 in DNA: TGTGCCTGGACCAAACGGGACAGGGGGCCCACTGAAGCTTTCTTT.

The V and J genes are TRBV7-9 and TRBJ2-2; D might be TRBD1 or TRBD2, each matching 5 bases. The CDR3 is 14 amino acids. Germline values: CDR1 SEHNR, CDR2 FQNEAQ (reference sequence). V lost 4 bases, J lost 6 bases, and 12 bases lay in between. The CDR3 DNA follows: TGTGCCAGCAGCTCGTCCGGGGCCTCCGGGGAGCTGTTTTTT. Translating it yields CASSSSGASGELFF.

This chain joins TRBV9 and TRBJ2-3; no clear D. Trimming cost V 0 bases and J 4 bases, with 6 bases left between them. The CDR3 is made up of 13 amino acids. The germline V gene encodes CDR1 SGDLS and CDR2 YYNGEE. The CDR3 DNA sequence: TGTGCCAGCAGCGTAGCTGGGGCAGATACGCAGTATTTT. Its translation: CASSVAGADTQYF.

V usage is TRBV5-6 and J usage is TRBJ2-2; tentative D call: TRBD1 (5 bases). V lost 2 bases and J lost 3, with 14 bases in between. The CDR3 runs 16 residues. Germline CDR1 is SGHDT and CDR2 is YYEEEE. In DNA form, the CDR3 reads TGTGCCAGCAGCTTAAGACAGCTCCGGGACACCGGGGAGCTGTTTTTT. As protein: CASSLRQLRDTGELFF.

This clone was detected only a few times. The chain carries TRBV21-1 and TRBJ1-2; the D call of TRBD1 is as the table states it, not checked on the DNA. TRBV21-1 constitutes a pseudogene. This CDR3 contains 12 residues. The CDR3, as DNA: TGTGCCAGCACCAACAGGGCATATGGCTACACCTTC. This codes for CASTNRAYGYTF.

The chain combines TRBV9 with TRBJ1-1; perhaps TRBD1 as D (6 bases). CDR3 length: 14 amino acids. Per germline, CDR1 SGDLS and CDR2 YYNGEE. The ends were cut back, 1 base at V and 1 base at J, with 8 bases in the middle. CDR3 in amino acids: CASSVTGRNTEAFF. Here the CDR3 DNA reads TGTGCCAGCAGCGTAACAGGGCGGAACACTGAAGCTTTCTTT.

V and J are TRBV27 and TRBJ2-7; D may be TRBD1 (6 bases). The V and J ends lost 3 bases and 5 bases respectively, with 11 bases between them. Germline CDR1 and CDR2: MNHEY and SMNVEV (reference sequence). This CDR3 comprises 13 residues. The CDR3 region is CASSFDRFDEQYF. As DNA, the CDR3 is TGTGCCAGCAGTTTCGACAGGTTCGACGAGCAGTACTTC.

CDR3 coding DNA: TGTGCCAGCAGCAAGGACTCCACCGATCAAGAGACCCAGTACTTC. Translating it yields CASSKDSTDQETQYF. This chain connects TRBV2 to TRBJ2-5; possibly TRBD2 for D (5 bases). V lost 6 bases and J lost 2, with 16 bases in between. Germline assignment: CDR1 SNHLY and CDR2 FYNNEI. The CDR3 is 15 amino acids.

The chain employs TRBV4-3 and TRBJ1-2; D not resolved. The length of the CDR3 is 13 residues. Trimming pared 4 bases from V and 4 bases from J, leaving 10 bases between. Germline V lookup: CDR1 LGHNA, CDR2 YSLEER. CDR3 residues: CASSPRRTYGYTF. Here the CDR3 DNA reads TGCGCCAGCAGCCCCAGGAGAACCTATGGCTACACCTTC.

J is TRBJ1-5 and V is TRBV9, with D perhaps matching TRBD1 (5 bases). The germline V and J ends were trimmed by 3 bases and 3 bases, with 13 bases remaining between them. The CDR3 runs to 15 residues. Per the germline V gene, CDR1 is SGDLS and CDR2 is YYNGEE. CDR3 amino acids: CASSAEGRPNQPQHF. The DNA of the CDR3 is TGTGCCAGCAGCGCCGAGGGACGCCCCAATCAGCCCCAGCATTTT.

The chain employs TRBV25-1 and TRBJ1-4, with D possibly being TRBD1 (5 bases). The V gene lost 4 bases and the J gene lost 8 bases, with 17 bases spanning the gap. The germline gives CDR1 MGHDK, CDR2 SYGVNS. The length of the CDR3 is 15 residues. The CDR3 bases are TGTGCCAGCAGTGCTTACCGGGACCATGAGGAAAAACTGTTTTTT. Translation: CASSAYRDHEEKLFF.

This chain's CDR3 is CASSKDRNEKLFF. CDR3 bases: TGCGCCAGCAGCAAGGACAGAAATGAAAAACTGTTTTTT. The chain is built from TRBV5-1 and TRBJ1-4, with a weak D call TRBD1 (6 bases). V was shortened by 4 bases and J by 5 bases, with 9 bases between the two germline ends. CDR3 size: 13 residues. Germline V gives CDR1 SGHRS, CDR2 YFSETQ.

This clone was seen just once. This sequence joins TRBV5-1 and TRBJ2-7, with 12 bases matching TRBD1. This CDR3 contains 15 residues. V lost 5 bases to trimming and J lost 7 bases; unmatched junction nucleotides: 10. Germline V lookup: CDR1 SGHRS, CDR2 YFSETQ. DNA of the CDR3: TGCGCCAGCAGAGTACCGGGACAGGGGGCGAGGGAGCAGTACTTC. It yields the protein CASRVPGQGAREQYF.

This chain links TRBV30 with TRBJ1-1; no clear D. With 2 bases removed from V and 2 bases from J, the gap between germline ends came to 3 bases. This CDR3 is 11 amino acids long. The germline V gene encodes CDR1 GTSNPN and CDR2 SVGIG (reference sequence). The CDR3 DNA reads TGTGCCTGGAGTTTTAACACTGAAGCTTTCTTT. Protein: CAWSFNTEAFF.

This chain uses TRBV6-1 with TRBJ1-2; TRBD1 matches at 8 bases. From germline, CDR1 is MNHNS and CDR2 SASEGT. CDR3 size: 15 residues. The junction had 5 bases not matched to a gene; V was cut back by 1 base and J by 4 bases. The DNA of the CDR3 is TGTGCCAGCAGTGAAGGGACAGGGATTTCCTATGGCTACACCTTC. Its translation is CASSEGTGISYGYTF.

J is TRBJ2-7 and V is TRBV6-5; 9 nucleotides agree with TRBD1. CDR1 is MNHEY and CDR2 is SVGAGI in the germline V gene. The CDR3 extends over 13 amino acids. The V segment lost 10 bases and the J segment 2 bases; nucleotides outside the gene matches: 6. The CDR3 sequence: CATTGGVTYEQYF. CDR3 coding DNA: TGTGCCACTACAGGGGGCGTTACCTACGAGCAGTACTTC.

The CDR3 loop reads CASSQEEGTTSPLHF. CDR3 bases: TGCGCCAGCAGCCAAGAGGAGGGAACCACTTCACCCCTCCACTTT. This chain joins TRBV4-3 and TRBJ1-6, with D hard to call. The V gene's germline CDR1 is LGHNA and CDR2 YSLEER. Trimming cost V 0 bases and J 9 bases, with 12 bases left between them. The CDR3 totals 15 residues.

The DNA for the CDR3 is TGCGCCAGCAGCTTAGGGACAGAGAATTCACCCCTCCACTTT. Protein product: CASSLGTENSPLHF. The chain combines TRBV5-1 with TRBJ1-6; 7 nucleotides align to TRBD1. This CDR3 comprises 14 residues. V dropped 2 bases and J dropped 7; count of bases not matched to a gene: 3. CDR1 is SGHRS and CDR2 is YFSETQ in the germline V gene.

This rearrangement joins TRBV19 to TRBJ1-1; D may be TRBD1 (5 bases). V shed 3 bases and J shed 7 bases, with 12 bases lying between them. The CDR3 loop spans 13 amino acids. The germline V gene encodes CDR1 LNHDA and CDR2 SQIVND (reference sequence). In DNA, the CDR3 is TGTGCCAGTAGTATCGGGACGCGTCTTGAAGCTTTCTTT. Protein product: CASSIGTRLEAFF.

The chain uses TRBV11-1 and TRBJ1-6; TRBD1 matches at 7 bases. The V gene end was trimmed by 6 bases and the J gene end by 9 bases; junction bases not matched to a gene: 8. CDR1 and CDR2 (germline): SGHAT, FQDESV (reference sequence). This CDR3 has 14 residues. The CDR3 nucleotides read TGTGCCAGCAGGTCCGGGACAGAAGCTTCACCCCTCCACTTT. This translates into CASRSGTEASPLHF.